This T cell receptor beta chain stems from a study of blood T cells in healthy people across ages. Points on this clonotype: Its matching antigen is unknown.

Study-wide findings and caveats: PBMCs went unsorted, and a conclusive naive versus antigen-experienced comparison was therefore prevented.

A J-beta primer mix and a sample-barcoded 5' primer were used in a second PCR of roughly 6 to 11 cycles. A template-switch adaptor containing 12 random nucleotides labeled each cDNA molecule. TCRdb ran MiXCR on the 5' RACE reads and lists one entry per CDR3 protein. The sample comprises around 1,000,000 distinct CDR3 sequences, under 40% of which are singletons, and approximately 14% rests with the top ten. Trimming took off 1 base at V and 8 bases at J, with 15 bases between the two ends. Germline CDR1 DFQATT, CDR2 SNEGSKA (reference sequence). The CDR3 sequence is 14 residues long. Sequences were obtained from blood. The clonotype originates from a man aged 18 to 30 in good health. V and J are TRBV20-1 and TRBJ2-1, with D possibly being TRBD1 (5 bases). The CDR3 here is CSARAPRQPDEQFF. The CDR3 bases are TGCAGTGCTAGAGCACCTCGACAGCCGGATGAGCAGTTCTTC.